Sequencing of this T cell receptor beta chain was carried out in a study of T cell repertoires in cytomegalovirus infection. The overall study: CMV infection and matching HLA type were both indicated by public TCR beta signatures.

The CDR3 length is 13 residues. Germline assignment: CDR1 SEHNR and CDR2 FQNEAQ (reference sequence). V gave up 5 bases and J gave up 3 bases, with 8 bases separating them. MiXCR was run by TCRdb on the reads, yielding one entry per CDR3 protein. The table has about 400,000 distinct CDR3 sequences, 18% seen once. The sequencing sample was made of PBMCs. The origin of this receptor is a human donor in good health (CMV status not recorded). Some clones in this sample may be carry-over from other donors' samples. The V call is TRBV7-9, the J call TRBJ1-3; D is uncertain. The CDR3 DNA reads as TGTGCCAGCAGCCCCTCCTTTGGAAACACCATATATTTT. It encodes CASSPSFGNTIYF.